The next 11 T cell receptor beta chains were all read from a single sample in a study of OX40 agonist ivuxolimab in advanced cancers. Using immunoSEQ multiplex PCR, the repertoire was profiled, and TCRdb retains in-frame clones only, with some absent. The top ten clones hold about 6.5% of a sample with fewer than 80,000 clones, approximately 92% of them seen once. This material consisted of CD4+ or CD8+ T cells sorted from blood, taken in a trial of the OX40 agonist ivuxolimab. Every receptor here comes from an adult with an advanced solid tumor such as melanoma, head and neck, liver or kidney cancer.

V and J are TRBV4-3 and TRBJ2-1; the D gene is possibly TRBD2 (5 bases). This CDR3 has 13 amino acids. V was trimmed by 4 bases and J by 4 bases, leaving 8 bases between them. The germline CDR1 and CDR2 sequences are LGHNA and YSLEER. The CDR3 nucleotides are TGCGCCAGCAGCCTCGGACTGTACAATGAGCAGTTCTTC. It specifies CASSLGLYNEQFF.

The sample holds one count of this clone. The chain carries TRBV9 and TRBJ2-5; no clear D gene. CDR1 is SGDLS and CDR2 is YYNGEE in the germline V gene. Trimming cost V 3 bases and J 5 bases, with 8 bases left between them. This CDR3 region has 12 residues. Here the CDR3 DNA reads TGTGCCAGCAGCGGGTCGTCGGAGACCCAGTACTTC. This codes for CASSGSSETQYF.

The gene calls are TRBV7-6 and TRBJ2-1, with 8 bases that match TRBD2. The CDR3 sequence is 16 residues long. V lost 2 bases and J lost 7; bases outside the gene matches: 10. Germline loops: CDR1 SGHVS, CDR2 FNYEAQ. CDR3 amino acids: CASSLTRLAIRNEQFF. The CDR3 DNA follows: TGTGCCAGCAGCTTAACCCGACTAGCGATTAGGAATGAGCAGTTCTTC.

CDR3 DNA: TGCGCCAGCAGCCAGGGGAGGTCCTACGAGCAGTACTTC. Amino acid sequence: CASSQGRSYEQYF. The chain is built from TRBV4-1 and TRBJ2-7; perhaps TRBD2 as D (6 bases). Germline CDR1 MGHRA, CDR2 YSYEKL. Between the trimmed V and J ends, which lost 3 bases and 1 base, there was a span of 7 bases. The CDR3 sequence is 13 residues long.

This chain uses TRBV4-2 with TRBJ1-1; no clear D gene. CDR1 LGHNA and CDR2 YNFKEQ come from the germline V gene. V lost 1 base to trimming and J lost 3 bases, with 12 bases between them. The CDR3 covers 15 residues. For the CDR3, the DNA is TGTGCCAGCAGCCAAGGGGCGGATCCCTACACTGAAGCTTTCTTT. Translating gives CASSQGADPYTEAFF.

The V and J genes are TRBV5-8 and TRBJ2-1, with 8 bases fitting TRBD2. CDR1 is SGHTS, CDR2 YDEGEE, per germline. The CDR3 totals 15 residues. J lost 4 bases, V lost 4 bases, and 7 bases had no gene match. The CDR3 reads CASSKLAEIYNEQFF. Here the CDR3 DNA reads TGTGCCAGCAGCAAACTAGCGGAGATATACAATGAGCAGTTCTTC.

The chain combines TRBV30 with TRBJ1-1, with 9 bases identical to TRBD1. The germline CDR1 and CDR2 sequences are GTSNPN and SVGIG (reference sequence). V trimming: 1 base; J trimming: 4 bases; junction bases outside the gene matches: 16. The CDR3 covers 18 residues. As DNA, the CDR3 is TGTGCCTGGAGTGAAAAGTACAGGGGACAGGGTGCGGGCACTGAAGCTTTCTTT. It is translated as CAWSEKYRGQGAGTEAFF.

The chain recombines TRBV19 with TRBJ1-2, with D maybe TRBD1 (6 bases). V was cut by 6 bases and J by 8 bases, with 16 bases left in between. This CDR3 comprises 13 residues. Germline V gene lookup returns CDR1 LNHDA and CDR2 SQIVND (reference sequence). CDR3: CASSIGGLKGYTF. In nucleotides, the CDR3 is TGTGCCAGTAGCATCGGGGGGCTGAAGGGCTACACCTTC.

The rearrangement links TRBV9 to TRBJ1-1; unclear D gene. CDR1 and CDR2 from the germline V gene are SGDLS and YYNGEE. V was pared by 4 bases and J by 4 bases, with 20 bases between. The CDR3 has 16 amino acids. CDR3 sequence reads: CASSTNLEVGSTEAFF. The CDR3 DNA sequence: TGTGCCAGCAGCACGAACCTGGAGGTTGGGAGCACTGAAGCTTTCTTT.

The chain recombines TRBV5-8 with TRBJ2-7, with 8 bases lining up with TRBD2. This CDR3 region has 18 residues. Per the germline V gene, CDR1 is SGHTS and CDR2 is YDEGEE. The ends lost 2 bases at V and 4 bases at J; junction bases unmatched: 17. In nucleotides, the CDR3 is TGTGCCAGCAGCTTACCAGGGTACAGCGGGAGTCTGGGGTACGAGCAGTACTTC. This encodes CASSLPGYSGSLGYEQYF. Complete variable domain (other parts from reference TRBV5-8 and TRBJ2-7): EAGVTQSPTHLIKTRGQQATLRCSPISGHTSVYWYQQALGLGLQFLLWYDEGEERNRGNFPPRFSGRQFPNYSSELNVNALELEDSALYLCASSLPGYSGSLGYEQYFGPGTRLTVT.

This chain joins TRBV28 and TRBJ2-7, with 11 bases fitting TRBD2. With 2 bases clipped from V and 2 bases from J, the junction kept 8 bases outside the gene matches. Germline lookup yields CDR1 MDHEN and CDR2 SYDVKM. The CDR3 consists of 17 residues. The CDR3 loop reads CASSLAILAGATYEQYF. DNA of the CDR3: TGTGCCAGCAGTTTAGCCATACTAGCGGGAGCAACCTACGAGCAGTACTTC.